These 27 T cell receptor beta chains came from one sample sequenced in a study of CD8+ T cells in alopecia areata (dated by TCRdb to 2017 to 2018). The treatment or condition tag for this specimen amounts to: oral pan-JAK inhibitor, 5-10 mg twice daily. Libraries came from the immunoSEQ multiplex PCR assay. RNA was extracted from all samples and reverse transcribed into cDNA, which served as template for TCR sequencing. TCRdb provides this immuneACCESS table in a form limited to in-frame rearrangements. Some clones are lacking; in checked studies, under half of them reflect an unresolved V gene, and why the rest are absent is not known. The sample data list 150,000 to 200,000 clones, and about 65% of these were observed just once. Approximately 1.4% of the sample goes to the ten largest clones. The material sequenced was CD4+ T cells sorted from blood, taken at week 49, from a patient treated with tofacitinib. These receptors all stem from a human donor with alopecia areata.

Only a few counts were recorded for this clone. The rearrangement uses TRBV19 and TRBJ2-1, with 10 bases identical to TRBD1. The germline gives CDR1 LNHDA, CDR2 SQIVND (reference sequence). The CDR3 is 13 amino acids. Trimming cost V 7 bases and J 4 bases; bases outside gene matches: 1. The CDR3 region has the DNA TGTGCCAGTAAGGACAGGGGGTACAATGAGCAGTTCTTC. This encodes CASKDRGYNEQFF.

J is TRBJ2-5 and V is TRBV29-1; 10 bases match TRBD1. Germline CDR1 SQVTM, CDR2 ANQGSEA. CDR3 length: 17 amino acids. The V gene end was trimmed by 0 bases and the J gene end by 5 bases; junction bases not matched to a gene: 12. CDR3 coding DNA: TGCAGCGTTGAAGATCGATATAGGGACAGGGGTCGGGAGACCCAGTACTTC. This sequence encodes CSVEDRYRDRGRETQYF.

The chain joins TRBV19 to TRBJ1-5; unclear D gene. The length of the CDR3 is 13 residues. Trimming took 7 bases from V and 0 from J, leaving 7 bases between them. Germline V gene lookup returns CDR1 LNHDA and CDR2 SQIVND (reference sequence). CDR3 in DNA: TGTGCCAGTACAGCCGATAGCAATCAGCCCCAGCATTTT. Translated: CASTADSNQPQHF.

The V gene is TRBV6-6, the J gene TRBJ1-2, with TRBD1 identical over 7 bases. This CDR3 has 14 amino acids. CDR1 is MNHNY, CDR2 SVGAGI, per germline (reference sequence). Germline trimming cut 5 bases from V and 8 bases from J; bases unmatched to any gene: 11. In DNA form, the CDR3 reads TGTGCCAGCAGTGACGTCAGGGGGACTAGGGGCTACACCTTC. Its translation: CASSDVRGTRGYTF.

This chain uses TRBV29-1 with TRBJ1-2; a possible D gene is TRBD1 (5 bases). The CDR3 is made up of 14 amino acids. The V and J ends lost 5 bases and 8 bases respectively, with 21 bases between them. Germline CDR1 is SQVTM and CDR2 is ANQGSEA. CDR3 nucleotide sequence: TGCAGCGTTCGCCCTCTTTTGGGGGGAAGAGGCTACACCTTC. Translation gives CSVRPLLGGRGYTF.

V usage is TRBV4-3 and J usage is TRBJ1-2; D ambiguous. This CDR3 region has 12 residues. Trimming pared 7 bases from V and 5 bases from J, leaving 11 bases between. The germline gives CDR1 LGHNA, CDR2 YSLEER. Written as DNA, the CDR3 is TGCGCCAGCACCCCTGGACGGTATGGCTACACCTTC. Translation: CASTPGRYGYTF.

The J gene is TRBJ2-1, the V gene TRBV15; D tentatively reads TRBD1 or TRBD2 (5 bases each). Germline V CDR1 and CDR2: LNHNV, YYDKDF (reference sequence). V was shortened by 3 bases and J by 5 bases, with 11 bases between the two germline ends. CDR3 length equals 14 residues. CDR3 region: CATSSRDRNNEQFF. The CDR3 nucleotides read TGTGCCACCAGCAGCCGGGACCGTAACAATGAGCAGTTCTTC.

The gene calls are TRBV7-2 and TRBJ2-5, with 9 bases that match TRBD2. V shed 4 bases and J 2 bases; nucleotides not matched to a gene: 5. The CDR3 sequence is 15 residues long. Germline assignment: CDR1 SGHTA and CDR2 FQGNSA. The CDR3 nucleotides read TGTGCCAGCAGCTCCCTAGCGGGGATTCAAGAGACCCAGTACTTC. Protein: CASSSLAGIQETQYF.

The J gene is TRBJ2-1, the V gene TRBV11-2; D ambiguous. Trimming removed 5 bases at V and 10 bases at J, with 9 bases between. Germline V gene data show CDR1 as SGHAT and CDR2 as FQNNGV. The CDR3 runs to 11 residues. DNA for the CDR3: TGTGCCAGCAGCCAAATAGGCGAGCAGTTCTTC. Protein product: CASSQIGEQFF.

The chain is built from TRBV29-1 and TRBJ1-4; 7 bases are a match to TRBD1. Per the germline V gene, CDR1 is SQVTM and CDR2 is ANQGSEA. The CDR3 loop spans 12 amino acids. J gave up 8 bases and V 6 bases, and 6 bases lay outside the gene matches. The CDR3 coding sequence is TGCAGCGTGACAGGGCACTCGGAAAAACTGTTTTTT. Its protein product is CSVTGHSEKLFF.

This clone was recorded once. The chain combines TRBV30 with TRBJ1-1; D is perhaps TRBD1 (6 bases). V gave up 3 bases and J gave up 1 base, with 9 bases separating them. The CDR3 runs to 13 residues. Germline lookup yields CDR1 GTSNPN and CDR2 SVGIG (reference sequence). The CDR3 loop is CAWRLGGNTEAFF. CDR3 in DNA: TGTGCCTGGAGACTAGGGGGGAACACTGAAGCTTTCTTT.

This clone was observed a handful of times. The chain carries TRBV14 and TRBJ2-1; possibly TRBD1 or TRBD2 for D (6 bases each). Germline V gene data show CDR1 as SGHDN and CDR2 as FVKESK. The CDR3 is made up of 15 amino acids. The V and J ends lost 3 bases and 6 bases respectively, with 15 bases between them. CDR3 DNA: TGTGCCAGCAGCCACGCCTGGGGGGCTGGCAATGAGCAGTTCTTC. Its translation: CASSHAWGAGNEQFF. Drawing the rest from reference TRBV14 and TRBJ2-1, the complete variable domain is EAGVTQFPSHSVIEKGQTVTLRCDPISGHDNLYWYRRVMGKEIKFLLHFVKESKQDESGMPNNRFLAERTGGTYSTLKVQPAELEDSGVYFCASSHAWGAGNEQFFGPGTRLTVL.

The CDR3 spells CSVRGTSGGYTDTQYF. In nucleotides, the CDR3 is TGCAGCGTCCGGGGGACTAGCGGGGGATACACAGATACGCAGTATTTT. V gene TRBV29-1 combines with J gene TRBJ2-3, with TRBD2 matching 14 bases. The ends lost 6 bases at V and 2 bases at J; junction bases unmatched: 7. Germline loops: CDR1 SQVTM, CDR2 ANQGSEA. There are 16 residues in the CDR3.

The chain couples TRBV2 to TRBJ2-4, with D possibly matching TRBD1 (6 bases). V lost 4 bases and J 6 bases, leaving 10 bases between the germline ends. The CDR3 contains 13 residues. Per germline, CDR1 SNHLY and CDR2 FYNNEI. Here the CDR3 reads CASSGAGVNIQYF. Here the CDR3 DNA reads TGTGCCAGCAGTGGGGCAGGGGTAAACATTCAGTACTTC.

The genes are TRBV25-1 and TRBJ1-2; D ambiguous. CDR3 length equals 12 residues. Germline loops: CDR1 MGHDK, CDR2 SYGVNS. Trimming cost V 4 bases and J 6 bases, with 9 bases left between them. The DNA for the CDR3 is TGTGCCAGCAGTGCCCCCGGGGATGGCTACACCTTC. Its protein product is CASSAPGDGYTF.

This chain uses TRBV5-1 with TRBJ2-7, with 7 positions matching TRBD1. This CDR3 region has 14 residues. V lost 3 bases and J lost 6; bases outside the gene matches: 9. Germline V gene sequence: CDR1 SGHRS, CDR2 YFSETQ. CDR3 loop: CASSYGTEYGEQYF. In nucleotides, the CDR3 is TGCGCCAGCAGCTACGGGACAGAGTATGGCGAGCAGTACTTC.

This chain connects TRBV29-1 to TRBJ2-7; perhaps TRBD2 as D (6 bases). CDR3 length equals 13 residues. Germline CDR1 is SQVTM and CDR2 is ANQGSEA. V was pared by 4 bases and J by 2 bases, with 12 bases between. The CDR3 coding sequence is TGCAGCGTTGCGGGGGAAGTGGCCTACGAGCAGTACTTC. Amino acids: CSVAGEVAYEQYF.

This clone showed up just a few times. This chain connects TRBV29-1 to TRBJ1-2; D ambiguous. The length of the CDR3 is 12 residues. Germline V gene data show CDR1 as SQVTM and CDR2 as ANQGSEA. The germline V and J ends were trimmed by 4 bases and 2 bases, with 8 bases remaining between them. As DNA, the CDR3 is TGCAGCGTTGGGGGAAAGAACTATGGCTACACCTTC. Translated, it gives CSVGGKNYGYTF.

The J gene is TRBJ1-1, the V gene TRBV5-1; 7 positions match TRBD1. Per germline, CDR1 SGHRS and CDR2 YFSETQ. The CDR3 totals 16 residues. V trimming: 0 bases; J trimming: 0 bases; junction bases outside the gene matches: 5. CDR3: CASSLGQGNMNTEAFF. The CDR3 DNA sequence: TGCGCCAGCAGCTTGGGACAGGGAAACATGAACACTGAAGCTTTCTTT.

The chain links TRBV5-1 to TRBJ2-7; D may be TRBD2 (5 bases). With 5 bases removed from V and 2 bases from J, the gap between germline ends came to 14 bases. The length of the CDR3 is 14 residues. Germline values: CDR1 SGHRS, CDR2 YFSETQ. In DNA, the CDR3 is TGCGCCAGCAGATCCCATACGGGGACCTACGAGCAGTACTTC. As protein: CASRSHTGTYEQYF.

CDR3 nucleotide sequence: TGTGCCAGCAGTGCGGAGAAAACTAGCACAGATACGCAGTATTTT. As protein: CASSAEKTSTDTQYF. The genes are TRBV2 and TRBJ2-3, with no clear D. CDR1 SNHLY and CDR2 FYNNEI come from the germline V gene. Trimming stripped 4 bases from V and 0 bases from J, with 11 bases between. CDR3 length: 15 amino acids.

This chain joins TRBV13 and TRBJ2-7; 13 bases fit TRBD2. This CDR3 spans 15 amino acids. Germline CDR1 and CDR2: PRHDT and FYEKMQ (reference sequence). Trimming cost V 0 bases and J 11 bases; bases outside gene matches: 7. The CDR3 sequence is CASSLGGTSGASEYF. The DNA for the CDR3 is TGTGCCAGCAGCTTAGGTGGGACTAGCGGGGCCTCCGAGTACTTC.

The chain employs TRBV27 and TRBJ2-2; D call uncertain. The ends were cut back, 3 bases at V and 8 bases at J, with 10 bases in the middle. The CDR3 has 13 residues. Germline V gives CDR1 MNHEY, CDR2 SMNVEV (reference sequence). CDR3 amino acids: CASSFFPSGELFF. For the CDR3, the DNA is TGTGCCAGCAGTTTTTTCCCTAGTGGGGAGCTGTTTTTT.

The chain uses TRBV29-1 and TRBJ2-7, with D tentatively TRBD1 (6 bases). V lost 6 bases and J 3 bases, leaving 21 bases between the germline ends. The CDR3 contains 15 residues. Germline values: CDR1 SQVTM, CDR2 ANQGSEA. The CDR3 reads CSVLSVQGSLYEQYF. The CDR3, as DNA: TGCAGCGTCCTATCGGTACAGGGAAGTCTCTACGAGCAGTACTTC.

This chain uses TRBV13 with TRBJ1-2; 8 bases are shared with TRBD1. This CDR3 region has 14 residues. V lost 5 bases, J lost 2 bases, and 4 bases stayed unmatched. The germline V gene has CDR1 PRHDT and CDR2 FYEKMQ (reference sequence). This CDR3 reads CASSPGQANYGYTF. CDR3 nucleotide sequence: TGTGCCAGCAGCCCGGGACAGGCGAACTATGGCTACACCTTC.

V usage is TRBV29-1 and J usage is TRBJ1-1; D unresolved. Germline V CDR1 and CDR2: SQVTM, ANQGSEA. The CDR3 length is 11 residues. DNA for the CDR3: TGCAGTGTATCAATAAAGGTCGAAGCTTTCTTT. This translates into CSVSIKVEAFF.

The CDR3 here is CAWSEGKLSNQPQHF. The CDR3 nucleotides are TGTGCCTGGAGTGAGGGGAAATTGAGCAATCAGCCCCAGCATTTT. The chain combines TRBV30 with TRBJ1-5, with a tentative D call TRBD1 (5 bases). Trimming shortened V by 1 base and J by 1 base, and 11 bases separated the two germline ends. The V gene's germline CDR1 is GTSNPN and CDR2 SVGIG (reference sequence). This CDR3 is 15 amino acids long.